This T cell receptor beta chain was recovered during a study of cytomegalovirus exposure and HLA in healthy donors. General study findings and limits: TCR beta V- and J-gene trimming was later associated with a missense DCLRE1C variant. Most TCR beta V segments were productive about 87% or about 30% of the time in an earlier analysis. Across donors, most TCRs were seen rarely, yet some public ones were widespread. A later analysis, which compared TCR beta chains of equal frequency, found the HLA-associated ones more clonally expanded.

With respect to this clone: Its antigen is still unknown.

The length of the CDR3 is 14 residues. V shed 6 bases, J shed 8 bases, and the junction held 4 bases outside the gene matches. Per the germline V gene, CDR1 is MNHEY and CDR2 is SVGAGI. 60 Vbeta and 13 Jbeta primers were used in PCR. Here immunoSEQ multiplex PCR was the method, and the copy in TCRdb shows in-frame clones only, minus some. This sample carries about 190,000 clones, roughly 79% of them seen once, and the ten largest clones take roughly 1.5%. The clonotype originates from a woman younger than 30 in good health and CMV-seronegative. Sequences were obtained from PBMCs. The chain is built from TRBV6-5 and TRBJ1-6; the match to TRBD1 covers 10 bases. CDR3 DNA sequence: TGTGCCAGCAGCTCCGGGACAGGGGATTCACCCCTCCACTTT. It translates to CASSSGTGDSPLHF.